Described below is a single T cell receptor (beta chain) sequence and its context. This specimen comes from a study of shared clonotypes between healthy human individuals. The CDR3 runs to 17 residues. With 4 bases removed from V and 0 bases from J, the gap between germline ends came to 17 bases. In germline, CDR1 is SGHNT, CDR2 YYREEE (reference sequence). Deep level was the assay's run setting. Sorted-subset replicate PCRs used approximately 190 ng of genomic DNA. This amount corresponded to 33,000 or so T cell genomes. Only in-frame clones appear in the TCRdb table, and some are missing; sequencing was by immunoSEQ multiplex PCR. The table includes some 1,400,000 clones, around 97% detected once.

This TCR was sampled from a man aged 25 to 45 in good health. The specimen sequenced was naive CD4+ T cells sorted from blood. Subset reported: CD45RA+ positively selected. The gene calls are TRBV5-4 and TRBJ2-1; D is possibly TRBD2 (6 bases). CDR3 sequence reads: CASSPPWGLNSYNEQFF. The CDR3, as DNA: TGTGCCAGCAGCCCCCCCTGGGGACTGAACTCCTACAATGAGCAGTTCTTC.